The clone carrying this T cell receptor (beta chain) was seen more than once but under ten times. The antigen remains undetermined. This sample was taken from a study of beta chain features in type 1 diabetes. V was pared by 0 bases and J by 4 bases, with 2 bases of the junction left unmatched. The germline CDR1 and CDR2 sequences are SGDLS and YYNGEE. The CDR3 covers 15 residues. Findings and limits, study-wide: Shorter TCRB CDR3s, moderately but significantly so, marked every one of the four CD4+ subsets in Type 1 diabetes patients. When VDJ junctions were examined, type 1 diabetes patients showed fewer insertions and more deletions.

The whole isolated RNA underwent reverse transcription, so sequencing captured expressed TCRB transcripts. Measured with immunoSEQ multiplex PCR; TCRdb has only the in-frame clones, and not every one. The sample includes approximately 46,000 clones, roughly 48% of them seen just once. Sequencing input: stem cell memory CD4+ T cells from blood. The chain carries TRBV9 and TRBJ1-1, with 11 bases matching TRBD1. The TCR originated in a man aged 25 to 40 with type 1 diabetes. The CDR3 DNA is TGTGCCAGCAGCGTAGGAGGGACAGGGGGCACTGAAGCTTTCTTT. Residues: CASSVGGTGGTEAFF.